This note documents a single T cell receptor (beta chain) sequence. Its antigen is unidentified. V lost 9 bases and J lost 5, with 7 bases in between. CDR3 length: 11 amino acids. Germline V lookup: CDR1 SNHLY, CDR2 FYNNEI. This entry is derived from a study of post-analysis software for immune sequencing data. The wider study: Progressive-relapsing, secondary progressive and relapsing-remitting multiple sclerosis were among the disease courses included.

Study results and caveats: Analysis by F measure revealed that same-batch samples clustered strongly together. TRBV segments more frequent in patients than in controls numbered five and included TRBV5-6, TRBV5-1 and TRBV20-1.

Carried by the TCR beta cDNA libraries were unique molecular identifiers. TCRdb passed the PCR reads through MiXCR, listing each CDR3 protein once. The data hold about 460,000 distinct CDR3 sequences, with 45% observed a single time. The receptor's source is a girl between 5 and 17 years old with multiple sclerosis. Material for sequencing was blood. This chain joins TRBV2 and TRBJ2-2; D gene unclear. The CDR3 nucleotides read TGTGCCAGTATCGTTACCGGGGAGCTGTTTTTT. It is translated as CASIVTGELFF.